This TCR beta chain was sequenced in a study of technical replicates of blood from a few donors. The protocol was immunoSEQ multiplex PCR, while the TCRdb copy is restricted to in-frame clones and leaves out a portion. The sample yields 60,000 to 85,000 clones, approximately 96% seen once. This CDR3 is built from 17 residues. CDR1 and CDR2 from the germline V gene are LNHDA and SQIVND (reference sequence). Losses at the gene ends were 7 bases for V and 5 bases for J; bases not matched to a gene: 17. This receptor was obtained from a human donor in good health. Sequenced material: T cells isolated from PBMCs. This chain joins TRBV19 and TRBJ2-5; 9 nucleotides align to TRBD1. CDR3 in DNA: TGTGCCAGTATTGGAGGTATTGGGACAGGGCTAGGGGAGACCCAGTACTTC. Translation: CASIGGIGTGLGETQYF. The full variable domain, its missing parts supplied by reference TRBV19 and TRBJ2-5, is DGGITQSPKYLFRKEGQNVTLSCEQNLNHDAMYWYRQDPGQGLRLIYYSQIVNDFQKGDIAEGYSVSREKKESFPLTVTSAQKNPTAFYLCASIGGIGTGLGETQYFGPGTRLLVL.